A selection of T cell receptor beta chains follows, all from one sample in a study of blood T cells in healthy people across ages. TCRdb re-derived calls from the 5' RACE reads in MiXCR, one entry per CDR3 protein. Of 850,000 to 1,100,000 distinct CDR3 sequences in the sample, less than 45% are singletons; the top ten hold approximately 14%. The sequenced sample was blood. These receptors were taken from a young man in good health. Each CDR3 is given with its conserved first and last residue. The D gene is left open where the match is weak. Expanded clones are given a class, and other clones once, few, many or no size at all.

D: .
size: few
J: TRBJ1-5
V: TRBV6-2/TRBV6-3
CDR3: CASSYRRDGNQPQHF
DNA: TGTGCCAGCAGTTACCGTAGGGACGGCAATCAGCCCCAGCATTTT

D: .
size: .
J: TRBJ1-4
V: TRBV20-1
CDR3: CSAQSPAATNEKLFF
DNA: TGCAGTGCTCAGTCTCCGGCTGCAACTAATGAAAAACTGTTTTTT

D: TRBD2
size: .
J: TRBJ2-2
V: TRBV2
CDR3: CASDRVAGTGELFF
DNA: TGTGCCAGCGACCGGGTAGCGGGCACCGGGGAGCTGTTTTTT

D: TRBD1
size: once
J: TRBJ1-2
V: TRBV25-1
CDR3: CASSDAGGAKDYTF
DNA: TGTGCCAGCAGTGACGCAGGGGGCGCAAAGGACTACACCTTC

D: TRBD1
size: .
J: TRBJ2-4
V: TRBV4-1
CDR3: CASSQTGKENIQYF
DNA: TGCGCCAGCAGTCAGACAGGGAAGGAAAACATTCAGTACTTC

D: TRBD1
size: .
J: TRBJ2-7
V: TRBV29-1
CDR3: CSVQGVETMGYEQYF
DNA: TGCAGCGTCCAGGGGGTAGAGACAATGGGCTACGAGCAGTACTTC

D: .
size: few
J: TRBJ2-1
V: TRBV2
CDR3: CASSYELRHEQFF
DNA: TGTGCCAGCAGCTACGAACTAAGGCATGAGCAGTTCTTC

D: .
size: few
J: TRBJ1-1
V: TRBV9
CDR3: CASSVSSDLNTEAFF
DNA: TGTGCCAGCAGCGTGAGCTCAGACCTGAACACTGAAGCTTTCTTT

D: TRBD1
size: .
J: TRBJ2-1
V: TRBV7-2
CDR3: CASSQDRRQFF
DNA: TGTGCCAGCAGCCAGGACAGGCGGCAGTTCTTC

D: .
size: .
J: TRBJ2-1
V: TRBV2
CDR3: CASNRRDEQFF
DNA: TGTGCCAGCAACCGAAGGGATGAGCAGTTCTTC

D: .
size: .
J: TRBJ1-5
V: TRBV2
CDR3: CASSVAVGNQPQHF
DNA: TGTGCCAGCAGTGTAGCGGTAGGCAATCAGCCCCAGCATTTT

D: .
size: few
J: TRBJ1-4
V: TRBV20-1
CDR3: CSATGGSATNEKLFF
DNA: TGCAGTGCAACGGGTGGGAGTGCAACTAATGAAAAACTGTTTTTT

D: .
size: .
J: TRBJ1-1
V: TRBV5-6
CDR3: CASSLAAEGEAFF
DNA: TGTGCCAGCAGCTTGGCCGCGGAGGGAGAAGCTTTCTTT

D: .
size: once
J: TRBJ2-7
V: TRBV28
CDR3: CASSFLGVQYF
DNA: TGTGCCAGCAGTTTCCTAGGGGTCCAGTACTTC

D: .
size: .
J: TRBJ1-1
V: TRBV9
CDR3: CASSVDDARSTEAFF
DNA: TGTGCCAGCAGCGTAGATGACGCCCGAAGCACTGAAGCTTTCTTT

D: .
size: few
J: TRBJ1-5
V: TRBV12-3/TRBV12-4
CDR3: CASSQGPWGNQPQHF
DNA: TGTGCCAGCAGTCAGGGCCCGTGGGGCAATCAGCCCCAGCATTTT

D: .
size: .
J: TRBJ1-1
V: TRBV18
CDR3: CASSPQGTIGTEAFF
DNA: TGTGCCAGCTCACCACAGGGAACGATAGGAACTGAAGCTTTCTTT

D: .
size: .
J: TRBJ1-2
V: TRBV27
CDR3: CASSLLQGGYYGYTF
DNA: TGTGCCAGCAGTTTATTACAGGGAGGGTACTATGGCTACACCTTC

D: .
size: .
J: TRBJ2-1
V: TRBV4-2
CDR3: CASSRPRPRNEQFF
DNA: TGTGCCAGCAGCCGCCCTCGCCCGAGGAATGAGCAGTTCTTC

D: TRBD1
size: few
J: TRBJ1-4
V: TRBV20-1
CDR3: CSAREQGPGRGKLFF
DNA: TGCAGTGCTAGAGAACAGGGGCCAGGAAGGGGAAAACTGTTTTTT

D: .
size: many
J: TRBJ2-7
V: TRBV20-1
CDR3: CSATLLGPPYEQYF
DNA: TGCAGTGCCACTTTACTAGGCCCACCCTACGAGCAGTACTTC

D: .
size: .
J: TRBJ2-1
V: TRBV27
CDR3: CASSLRGSNEQFF
DNA: TGTGCCAGCAGTTTAAGGGGGAGCAATGAGCAGTTCTTC